A single sample is the source of the 19 T cell receptor beta chains below, sequenced in a study of blood T cell repertoires in COVID-19. The table came from immunoSEQ multiplex PCR; TCRdb's copy has only in-frame clones and leaves some out. The sample lists around 200,000 clones, 80% to 90% seen once, with 1.2% in the top ten. The sample taken for sequencing was PBMCs or T cells enriched from blood (not recorded which). These receptors all come from a young man who had recovered from COVID-19.

CDR3 sequence: CASSFSGGPYEQYF. The DNA of the CDR3 is TGTGCCAGCAGTTTTAGCGGGGGTCCCTACGAGCAGTACTTC. The chain joins TRBV6-5 to TRBJ2-7; 9 bases agree with TRBD2. Germline values: CDR1 MNHEY, CDR2 SVGAGI. V lost 4 bases, J lost 2 bases, and 3 bases stayed unmatched. This CDR3 has 14 residues.

The chain's CDR3 is CASRSTSGGSTGELFF. In DNA, the CDR3 is TGTGCCAGCAGATCGACTAGCGGGGGTTCCACCGGGGAGCTGTTTTTT. J is TRBJ2-2 and V is TRBV2; 12 bases are shared with TRBD2. Germline V CDR1 and CDR2: SNHLY, FYNNEI. The CDR3 is made up of 16 amino acids. The ends lost 6 bases at V and 4 bases at J; junction bases unmatched: 6.

The chain employs TRBV29-1 and TRBJ1-2; D is uncertain. The germline gives CDR1 SQVTM, CDR2 ANQGSEA. This CDR3 comprises 13 residues. Trimming left V 3 bases short and J 2 bases short, with 10 bases between. CDR3 coding DNA: TGCAGCGTTGATCATGGCAGAAACTATGGCTACACCTTC. Translating gives CSVDHGRNYGYTF.

The genes are TRBV7-8 and TRBJ1-5; D unresolved. V was shortened by 5 bases and J by 1 base, with 12 bases between the two germline ends. From germline, CDR1 is SGHVS and CDR2 FQNEAQ. The CDR3 length is 15 residues. The CDR3 region is CASSAETESNQPQHF. The CDR3 bases are TGTGCCAGCAGCGCAGAAACCGAAAGCAATCAGCCCCAGCATTTT.

The chain couples TRBV27 to TRBJ2-2; a possible D gene is TRBD2 (6 bases). The CDR3 totals 18 residues. With 2 bases removed from V and 0 bases from J, the gap between germline ends came to 16 bases. Germline V gives CDR1 MNHEY, CDR2 SMNVEV (reference sequence). CDR3 DNA: TGTGCCAGCAGTTTACTGGCGTTGGCGGGATCGAACACCGGGGAGCTGTTTTTT. As protein: CASSLLALAGSNTGELFF.

V and J are TRBV11-3 and TRBJ2-3; 8 bases map to TRBD1. The junction had 7 bases not matched to a gene; V was cut back by 5 bases and J by 6 bases. Germline CDR1 is SGHNT and CDR2 is YENEEA. This CDR3 has 14 amino acids. The CDR3 sequence is CASSQGADTDTQYF. Here the CDR3 DNA reads TGTGCCAGCAGCCAGGGGGCCGACACCGATACGCAGTATTTT.

The rearrangement uses TRBV10-3 and TRBJ1-3; D gene uncertain. Germline V CDR1 and CDR2: ENHRY, SYGVKD. V dropped 0 bases and J dropped 2 bases, with 8 bases sitting between them. The CDR3 spans 15 residues. CDR3: CAISESQPPGNTIYF. The CDR3 region has the DNA TGTGCCATCAGTGAGTCACAGCCCCCTGGAAACACCATATATTTT.

The chain combines TRBV5-1 with TRBJ2-7; 7 positions match TRBD1. Germline V gene sequence: CDR1 SGHRS, CDR2 YFSETQ. The CDR3 sequence is 14 residues long. V shed 7 bases, J shed 1 base, and the junction held 8 bases outside the gene matches. The CDR3 sequence: CASRFEGQSYEQYF. The CDR3 DNA is TGCGCCAGCCGTTTCGAGGGACAGTCCTACGAGCAGTACTTC.

The rearrangement links TRBV7-6 to TRBJ2-3; possibly TRBD2 for D (5 bases). V lost 5 bases and J 3 bases, leaving 12 bases between the germline ends. This CDR3 region has 14 residues. Germline values: CDR1 SGHVS, CDR2 FNYEAQ. CDR3 protein: CASSRGLGTDTQYF. The DNA of the CDR3 is TGTGCCAGCAGCCGGGGTCTGGGTACAGATACGCAGTATTTT.

This chain uses TRBV7-9 with TRBJ2-3; D unclear. V lost 6 bases and J lost 0, with 16 bases in between. Germline values: CDR1 SEHNR, CDR2 FQNEAQ (reference sequence). The CDR3 sequence is 16 residues long. The CDR3 reads CASRSTQQPSTDTQYF. The CDR3 DNA reads as TGTGCCAGCAGATCGACTCAGCAACCTAGCACAGATACGCAGTATTTT.

This clone was picked up one time. The chain joins TRBV7-6 to TRBJ2-7, with 11 positions matching TRBD2. There are 19 residues in the CDR3. Germline V gene sequence: CDR1 SGHVS, CDR2 FNYEAQ. V was clipped by 2 bases and J by 5 bases; unmatched bases: 17. This chain's CDR3 is CASSLRSGQPGLADHEQYF. The DNA for the CDR3 is TGTGCCAGCAGCTTACGTTCCGGACAACCGGGACTAGCGGACCACGAGCAGTACTTC. The full variable domain, completed using reference TRBV7-6 and TRBJ2-7, is GAGVSQSPRYKVTKRGQDVALRCDPISGHVSLYWYRQALGQGPEFLTYFNYEAQQDKSGLPNDRFSAERPEGSISTLTIQRTEQRDSAMYRCASSLRSGQPGLADHEQYFGPGTRLTVT.

The gene calls are TRBV12-1 and TRBJ2-1; whether TRBD2, the table's D call, matches the DNA was not checked. TRBV12-1 is marked as a pseudogene. The CDR3 runs to 18 residues. CDR3 in amino acids: CASSPPATSGGPYNEQFF. CDR3 coding DNA: TGTGCCAGCAGCCCTCCAGCGACTAGCGGGGGGCCGTACAATGAGCAGTTCTTC.

The rearrangement links TRBV29-1 to TRBJ1-3; D is undetermined. The germline V and J ends were trimmed by 3 bases and 2 bases, with 8 bases remaining between them. The CDR3 spans 13 residues. Looked up from germline, CDR1 is SQVTM and CDR2 is ANQGSEA. The CDR3 DNA follows: TGCAGCGTTGATTCTGTAGCTGGAAACACCATATATTTT. This gives the protein CSVDSVAGNTIYF. The variable domain in full, completed from reference TRBV29-1 and TRBJ1-3, reads SAVISQKPSRDICQRGTSLTIQCQVDSQVTMMFWYRQQPGQSLTLIATANQGSEATYESGFVIDKFPISRPNLTFSTLTVSNMSPEDSSIYLCSVDSVAGNTIYFGEGSWLTVV.

The chain is built from TRBV20-1 and TRBJ1-6, with 9 bases identical to TRBD1. Losses at the gene ends were 3 bases for V and 10 bases for J; bases not matched to a gene: 10. This CDR3 region has 15 residues. Germline CDR1 DFQATT, CDR2 SNEGSKA (reference sequence). The chain's CDR3 is CSASKPGQGSSPLHF. In DNA form, the CDR3 reads TGCAGTGCTAGTAAGCCGGGACAGGGTTCCTCACCCCTCCACTTT.

The V gene is TRBV9, the J gene TRBJ2-7; D is possibly TRBD1 (5 bases). This CDR3 is 15 amino acids long. Germline V gene lookup returns CDR1 SGDLS and CDR2 YYNGEE. Trimming stripped 0 bases from V and 2 bases from J, with 12 bases between. CDR3 residues: CASSVDSGRAYEQYF. The CDR3 DNA is TGTGCCAGCAGCGTAGATTCCGGCAGGGCCTACGAGCAGTACTTC.

V and J are TRBV9 and TRBJ1-3; maybe TRBD1 (5 bases). The CDR3 length is 15 residues. Deletions cut 5 bases from V and 2 bases from J, with 14 bases between. Germline CDR1 and CDR2: SGDLS and YYNGEE. The CDR3 bases are TGTGCCAGCAGTATTACCGGGGGGGCTGGAAACACCATATATTTT. It codes for CASSITGGAGNTIYF.

CDR3 residues: CASSQVGTGGVGELFF. The CDR3, as DNA: TGTGCCAGCAGCCAAGTCGGGACAGGGGGCGTCGGGGAGCTGTTTTTT. The rearrangement links TRBV14 to TRBJ2-2; 12 positions match TRBD1. Trimming at V came to 1 base and at J to 7 bases, leaving 4 bases not matched to a gene. This CDR3 spans 16 amino acids. CDR1 and CDR2 (germline): SGHDN, FVKESK. Looking up the rest from reference TRBV14 and TRBJ2-2 gives the full variable domain: EAGVTQFPSHSVIEKGQTVTLRCDPISGHDNLYWYRRVMGKEIKFLLHFVKESKQDESGMPNNRFLAERTGGTYSTLKVQPAELEDSGVYFCASSQVGTGGVGELFFGEGSRLTVL.

The gene calls are TRBV12-3 or TRBV12-4 and TRBJ1-1; 7 bases map to TRBD1. The CDR3 sequence is 13 residues long. The junction had 7 bases not matched to a gene; V was cut back by 5 bases and J by 7 bases. CDR3 in amino acids: CASSPGTEGEAFF. The CDR3 DNA reads TGTGCCAGCAGTCCCGGGACAGAGGGTGAAGCTTTCTTT.

This rearrangement joins TRBV7-8 to TRBJ2-1; TRBD1 aligns across 8 bases. Germline V gene data show CDR1 as SGHVS and CDR2 as FQNEAQ. J was trimmed by 4 bases and V by 4 bases; bases with no gene match: 21. The CDR3 contains 20 residues. The DNA of the CDR3 is TGTGCCAGCAGCTCACCAGCGGACAGGGTTAGGGATAGGGGGTACAATGAGCAGTTCTTC. This translates into CASSSPADRVRDRGYNEQFF.